This TCR beta chain was sequenced during a study of lymphopenia after photon versus proton radiotherapy. The study, taken as a whole, reports: Under photons, naive T cells and diversity fell while effector/memory populations rose. A bigger post-nadir fall in TCR diversity correlated inversely with survival time in deceased patients. Authors raise, but do not show, better survival with proton therapy. Post-nadir diversity loss with photons came from oligoclonal expansion, particularly CD8+ Temra cells.

For this clone: Its specificity is unknown.

Some clones are missing from TCRdb's copy, which holds only in-frame ones; the method was immunoSEQ multiplex PCR. The sample has under 35,000 clones, 84% seen once. Germline values: CDR1 SGHKS, CDR2 YYEKEE (reference sequence). V was trimmed by 0 bases and J by 4 bases, leaving 10 bases between them. The CDR3 has 14 amino acids. The V and J genes are TRBV5-5 and TRBJ1-2; no clear D gene. This sequence was found in a woman in her 70s with pancreatic cancer. Sequencing was performed on peripheral blood, taken from a patient treated with proton-based radiotherapy. In DNA, the CDR3 is TGTGCCAGCAGCTTGGTTGCGGCGCGCTATGGCTACACCTTC. It translates to CASSLVAARYGYTF. The variable domain in full, with the rest retrieved from reference TRBV5-5 and TRBJ1-2, is DAGVTQSPTHLIKTRGQQVTLRCSPISGHKSVSWYQQVLGQGPQFIFQYYEKEERGRGNFPDRFSARQFPNYSSELNVNALLLGDSALYLCASSLVAARYGYTFGSGTRLTVV.